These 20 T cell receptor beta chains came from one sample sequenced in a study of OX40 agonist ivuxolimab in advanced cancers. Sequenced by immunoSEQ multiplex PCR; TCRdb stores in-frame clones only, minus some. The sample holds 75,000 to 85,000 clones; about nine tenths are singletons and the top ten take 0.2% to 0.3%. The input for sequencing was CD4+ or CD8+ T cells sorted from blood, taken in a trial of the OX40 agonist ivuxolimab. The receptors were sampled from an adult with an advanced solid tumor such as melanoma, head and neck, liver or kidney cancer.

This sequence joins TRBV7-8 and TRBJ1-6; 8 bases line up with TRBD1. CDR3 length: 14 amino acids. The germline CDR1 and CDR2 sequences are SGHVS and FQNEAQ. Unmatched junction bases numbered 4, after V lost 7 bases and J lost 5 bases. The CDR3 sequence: CASNNRGNNSPLHF. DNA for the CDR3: TGTGCCAGCAACAACAGGGGGAATAATTCACCCCTCCACTTT.

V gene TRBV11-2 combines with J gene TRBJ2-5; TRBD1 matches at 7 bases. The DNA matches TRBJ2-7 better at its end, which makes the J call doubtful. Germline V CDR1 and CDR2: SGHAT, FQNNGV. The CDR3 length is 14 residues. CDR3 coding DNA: TGTGCCAGCAGCACCCGACAGGGTTCCTACGAGCAGTACTTC. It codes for CASSTRQGSYEQYF.

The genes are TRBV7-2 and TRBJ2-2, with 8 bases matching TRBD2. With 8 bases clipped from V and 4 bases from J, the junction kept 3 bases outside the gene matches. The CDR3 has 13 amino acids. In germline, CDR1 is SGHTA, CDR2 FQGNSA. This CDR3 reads CASRLAGTGELFF. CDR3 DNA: TGTGCCAGCCGGCTAGCGGGCACCGGGGAGCTGTTTTTT.

The CDR3 coding sequence is TGTGCCAGCAGTCCAATGGGACTGACAGATACGCAGTATTTT. This gives the protein CASSPMGLTDTQYF. The rearrangement joins TRBV28 to TRBJ2-3; perhaps TRBD2 as D (6 bases). This CDR3 comprises 14 residues. Germline V CDR1 and CDR2: MDHEN, SYDVKM. V lost 5 bases to trimming and J lost 3 bases, with 12 bases between them.

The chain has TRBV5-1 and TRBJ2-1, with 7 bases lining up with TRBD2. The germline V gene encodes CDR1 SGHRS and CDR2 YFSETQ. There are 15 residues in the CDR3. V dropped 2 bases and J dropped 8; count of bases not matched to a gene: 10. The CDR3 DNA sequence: TGCGCCAGCAGCTTTCAGGCGGGAGTATCCGATGAGCAGTTCTTC. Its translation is CASSFQAGVSDEQFF.

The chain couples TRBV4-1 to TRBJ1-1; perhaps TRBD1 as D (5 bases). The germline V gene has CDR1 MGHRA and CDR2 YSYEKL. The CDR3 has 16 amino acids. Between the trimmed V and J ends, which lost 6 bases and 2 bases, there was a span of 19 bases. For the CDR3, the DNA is TGCGCCAGCAGGCGTGGAGGGGTAGTGGAAAACACTGAAGCTTTCTTT. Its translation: CASRRGGVVENTEAFF.

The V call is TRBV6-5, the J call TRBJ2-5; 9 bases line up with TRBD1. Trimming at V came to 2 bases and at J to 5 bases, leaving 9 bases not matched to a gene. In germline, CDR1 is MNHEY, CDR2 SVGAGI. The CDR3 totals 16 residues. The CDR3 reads CASSYGPGQGSETQYF. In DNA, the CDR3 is TGTGCCAGCAGTTACGGACCCGGACAGGGGAGCGAGACCCAGTACTTC.

CDR3 sequence: CSVVGRLGRKTQYF. CDR3 nucleotide sequence: TGCAGCGTTGTCGGCAGGCTGGGTAGGAAGACCCAGTACTTC. V usage is TRBV29-1 and J usage is TRBJ2-5; D remains ambiguous. Germline V gene data show CDR1 as SQVTM and CDR2 as ANQGSEA. Trimming cost V 4 bases and J 6 bases, with 18 bases left between them. This CDR3 comprises 14 residues.

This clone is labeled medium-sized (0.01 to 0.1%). CDR3 DNA: TGTGCCAGCAGCGTCCAGAGACGGAACACTGAAGCTTTCTTT. This codes for CASSVQRRNTEAFF. The chain is built from TRBV2 and TRBJ1-1; D uncertain. CDR1 and CDR2 from the germline V gene are SNHLY and FYNNEI. The CDR3 sequence is 14 residues long. V shed 6 bases and J shed 1 base, with 12 bases lying between them. Variable domain in full (rest from reference TRBV2 and TRBJ1-1): EPEVTQTPSHQVTQMGQEVILRCVPISNHLYFYWYRQILGQKVEFLVSFYNNEISEKSEIFDDQFSVERPDGSNFTLKIRSTKLEDSAMYFCASSVQRRNTEAFFGQGTRLTVV.

The CDR3 sequence is CASSGRGAYNEQFF. CDR3 bases: TGTGCCAGTAGCGGGCGAGGGGCCTACAATGAGCAGTTCTTC. The V call is TRBV6-1, the J call TRBJ2-1; 7 bases fit TRBD2. Per germline, CDR1 MNHNS and CDR2 SASEGT. After removal of 9 bases from V and 2 bases from J, the junction contained 7 bases not matched to a gene. The CDR3 has 14 residues.

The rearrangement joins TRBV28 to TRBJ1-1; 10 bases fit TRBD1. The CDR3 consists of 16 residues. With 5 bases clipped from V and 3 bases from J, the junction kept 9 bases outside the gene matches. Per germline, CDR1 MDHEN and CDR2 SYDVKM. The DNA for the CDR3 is TGTGCCAGCAGTCCTTCCCCCGGGACAGGGGACACTGAAGCTTTCTTT. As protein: CASSPSPGTGDTEAFF. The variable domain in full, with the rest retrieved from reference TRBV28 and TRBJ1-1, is DVKVTQSSRYLVKRTGEKVFLECVQDMDHENMFWYRQDPGLGLRLIYFSYDVKMKEKGDIPEGYSVSREKKERFSLILESASTNQTSMYLCASSPSPGTGDTEAFFGQGTRLTVV.

Written as DNA, the CDR3 is TGTGCCAGTAGTATTTTGTCCCGGACAGGGGGCAATGAGCAGTTCTTC. This translates into CASSILSRTGGNEQFF. The chain uses TRBV19 and TRBJ2-1; TRBD1 matches at 10 bases. The CDR3 runs to 16 residues. Unmatched junction bases numbered 8, after V lost 3 bases and J lost 6 bases. The germline gives CDR1 LNHDA, CDR2 SQIVND (reference sequence).

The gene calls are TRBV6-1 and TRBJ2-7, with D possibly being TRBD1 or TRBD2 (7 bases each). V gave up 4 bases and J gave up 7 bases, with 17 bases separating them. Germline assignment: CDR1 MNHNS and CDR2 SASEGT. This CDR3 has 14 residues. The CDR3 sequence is CASSAARGRGEQYF. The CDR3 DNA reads TGTGCCAGCAGTGCAGCCAGGGGGAGGGGGGAGCAGTACTTC.

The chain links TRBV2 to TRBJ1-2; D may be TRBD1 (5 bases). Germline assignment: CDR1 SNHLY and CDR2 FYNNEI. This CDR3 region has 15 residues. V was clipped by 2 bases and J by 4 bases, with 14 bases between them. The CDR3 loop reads CASSEQGVVRYGYTF. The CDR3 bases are TGTGCCAGCAGTGAACAGGGTGTGGTTCGCTATGGCTACACCTTC. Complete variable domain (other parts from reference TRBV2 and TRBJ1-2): EPEVTQTPSHQVTQMGQEVILRCVPISNHLYFYWYRQILGQKVEFLVSFYNNEISEKSEIFDDQFSVERPDGSNFTLKIRSTKLEDSAMYFCASSEQGVVRYGYTFGSGTRLTVV.

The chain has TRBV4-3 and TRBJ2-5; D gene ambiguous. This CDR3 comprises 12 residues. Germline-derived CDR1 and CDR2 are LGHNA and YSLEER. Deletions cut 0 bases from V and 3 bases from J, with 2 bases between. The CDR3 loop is CASSQDKETQYF. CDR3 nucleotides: TGCGCCAGCAGCCAAGATAAAGAGACCCAGTACTTC.

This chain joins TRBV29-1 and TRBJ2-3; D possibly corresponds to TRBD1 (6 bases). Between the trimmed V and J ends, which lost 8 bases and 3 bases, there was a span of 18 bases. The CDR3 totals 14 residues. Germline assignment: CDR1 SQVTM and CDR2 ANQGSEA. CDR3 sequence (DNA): TGCAGCCACATTTGGGAAGGGGGTACAGATACGCAGTATTTT. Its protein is CSHIWEGGTDTQYF.

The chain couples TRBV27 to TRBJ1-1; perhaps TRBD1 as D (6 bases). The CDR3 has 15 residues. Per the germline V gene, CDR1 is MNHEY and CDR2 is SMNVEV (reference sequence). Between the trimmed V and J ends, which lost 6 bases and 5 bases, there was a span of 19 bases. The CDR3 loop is CASRRYPGGQTEAFF. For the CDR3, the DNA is TGTGCCAGCAGACGATACCCCGGGGGGCAAACTGAAGCTTTCTTT.

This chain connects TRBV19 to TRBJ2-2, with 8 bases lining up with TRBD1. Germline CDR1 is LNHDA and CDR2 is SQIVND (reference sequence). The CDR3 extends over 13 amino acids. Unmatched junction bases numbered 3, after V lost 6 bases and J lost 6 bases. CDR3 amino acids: CASRMTGAGELFF. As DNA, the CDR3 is TGTGCCAGTAGGATGACAGGGGCCGGGGAGCTGTTTTTT. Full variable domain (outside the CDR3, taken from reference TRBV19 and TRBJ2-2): DGGITQSPKYLFRKEGQNVTLSCEQNLNHDAMYWYRQDPGQGLRLIYYSQIVNDFQKGDIAEGYSVSREKKESFPLTVTSAQKNPTAFYLCASRMTGAGELFFGEGSRLTVL.

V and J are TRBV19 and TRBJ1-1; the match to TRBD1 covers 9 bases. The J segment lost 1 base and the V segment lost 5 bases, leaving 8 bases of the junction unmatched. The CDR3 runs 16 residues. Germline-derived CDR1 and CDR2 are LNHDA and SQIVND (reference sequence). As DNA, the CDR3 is TGTGCCAGTAGTCACTACAGGGGGCGCACGAACACTGAAGCTTTCTTT. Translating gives CASSHYRGRTNTEAFF.

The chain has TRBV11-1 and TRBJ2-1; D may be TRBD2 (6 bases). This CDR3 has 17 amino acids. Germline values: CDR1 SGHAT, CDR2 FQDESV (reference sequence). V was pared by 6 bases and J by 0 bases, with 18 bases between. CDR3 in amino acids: CASRLGGVRSSYNEQFF. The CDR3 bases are TGTGCCAGCAGACTCGGAGGGGTGCGGAGCTCCTACAATGAGCAGTTCTTC.